This TCR beta chain originates from a study of cytomegalovirus exposure and HLA in healthy donors. About the study: Among about 200 million T cells, an earlier analysis found 95 million to 140 million unique TCR beta sequences.

The PCR employed 60 Vbeta primers together with 13 Jbeta primers. Sequencing was performed with immunoSEQ multiplex PCR; in TCRdb, only in-frame clones are kept and a portion is missing. The data hold about 170,000 clones, with about 85% observed a single time. Looked up from germline, CDR1 is LGHNT and CDR2 is FRNRAP. V lost 6 bases and J lost 2, with 13 bases in between. The CDR3 is made up of 14 amino acids. General study findings and limits: TCR beta chains numbering 150 to 200 were designated cytomegalovirus-associated. Relative to equally common others, HLA-associated TCR beta chains showed greater clonal expansion in a later analysis. The sole available immune exposure information was CMV serostatus.

This clone is a singleton in its sample. Its cognate antigen is unknown. The chain joins TRBV12-5 to TRBJ1-2; D gene ambiguous. The clonotype was recovered from a boy aged 2 to 9 in good health and CMV-seronegative. Sequenced material: PBMCs. CDR3: CASGPAGWNYGYTF. CDR3 DNA: TGTGCTAGTGGCCCCGCGGGGTGGAACTATGGCTACACCTTC.